This T cell receptor (beta chain) was recovered during a study of T-cell reconstitution after alpha-beta-depleted transplantation in children. Findings and limits, study-wide: Newly made T cells mostly supplied T-cell counts and diversity one year after transplant.

This clonotype was seen a handful of times. Its antigen is undetermined. Unique molecular identifiers were incorporated when the TCRbeta library was constructed. One entry per CDR3 protein, called by TCRdb with MiXCR from the PCR reads. The table lists 600,000 to 700,000 distinct CDR3 sequences, around 13% of them singletons. Trimming cost V 5 bases and J 8 bases; bases outside gene matches: 6. This CDR3 has 15 amino acids. Per the germline V gene, CDR1 is LNHDA and CDR2 is SQIVND (reference sequence). The sequence was collected from a girl aged 2-10 years with congenital amegakaryocytic thrombocytopenia, due to receive a stem cell transplant. The chain is built from TRBV19 and TRBJ2-1, with 13 bases fitting TRBD2. The source material was PBMCs, sampled before TCRalphabeta/CD19-depleted stem cell transplant. The CDR3 reads CASSAGLAGADEQFF. The CDR3 DNA follows: TGTGCCAGTAGTGCAGGACTAGCGGGAGCGGATGAGCAGTTCTTC.